A selection of T cell receptor beta chains follows, all from one sample in a study of blood T cell repertoires in COVID-19. Libraries were prepared by immunoSEQ multiplex PCR; TCRdb keeps only in-frame clonotypes and omits some of them. This table has about 150,000 clones, around 87% appearing once. Sequenced: peripheral blood. The source is a man aged 50 to 59 with active COVID-19. Each CDR3 is given with its conserved first and last residue. Each record gives: clone size, J gene, V gene, D gene, CDR3 DNA, CDR3 protein. The D gene is left open where the match is weak. Clone size is given for some rows only: seen once, a few or many times, or a class if the clone is expanded.

-	TRBJ2-5	TRBV2	TRBD2	TGTGCCAGCAGTGACGGCGGGGGGGCCCCAGAGACCCAGTACTTC	CASSDGGGAPETQYF
-	TRBJ2-1	TRBV5-4	TRBD1	TGTGCCAGCAGTTCAGGACAGGGCTTCTACAATGAGCAGTTCTTC	CASSSGQGFYNEQFF
-	TRBJ2-7	TRBV7-9	-	TGTGCCAGCACCCGAGTCAGGGGACCCAACGAGCAGTACTTC	CASTRVRGPNEQYF
-	TRBJ2-1	TRBV10-3	-	TGTGCCATCGCCGAGGGAACCTTCCAGCAGTTCTTC	CAIAEGTFQQFF
-	TRBJ1-4	TRBV27	-	TGTGCCAGCAGACCAGGATTCAATGAAAAACTGTTTTTT	CASRPGFNEKLFF
few	TRBJ2-2	TRBV29-1	TRBD2	TGCAGCGTTCTTAGCGGGGAAGTCGGCACCGGGGAGCTGTTTTTT	CSVLSGEVGTGELFF
-	TRBJ2-3	TRBV2	TRBD2	TGTGCCAGCAGTGAAGCTGGTAGCGGGGGTTCTAGCACAGATACGCAGTATTTT	CASSEAGSGGSSTDTQYF
few	TRBJ1-6	TRBV15	TRBD1	TGTGCCACCAGCAGAGGACAGGGATGGAATTCACCCCTCCACTTT	CATSRGQGWNSPLHF
-	TRBJ1-2	TRBV19	-	TGTGCCAGTAGTCGAGCAGAGGCCCCCATATATGGCTACACCTTC	CASSRAEAPIYGYTF
-	TRBJ1-5	TRBV2	-	TGTGCCAGCAGGAGGGAAGACGTTAGCAATCAGCCCCAGCATTTT	CASRREDVSNQPQHF
-	TRBJ2-2	TRBV9	TRBD1	TGTGCCAGCAGCGTAGGATCAGGGGGCTACGACGGGGAGCTGTTTTTT	CASSVGSGGYDGELFF
-	TRBJ2-7	TRBV5-1	-	TGCGCCAGCAGCTCCACAGGGAGTGGGGCCTACGAGCAGTACTTC	CASSSTGSGAYEQYF
-	TRBJ2-3	TRBV5-4	-	TGTGCCAGCAGCTTGTTTGGACTAGATACGCAGTATTTT	CASSLFGLDTQYF
-	TRBJ1-2	TRBV7-9	TRBD1	TGTGCCAGCAGCTCATACTGGACAGGGAACTATGGCTACACCTTC	CASSSYWTGNYGYTF
-	TRBJ2-1	TRBV19	TRBD1	TGTGCCAGTAGTATGGGGGACAGGGTCTACAATGAGCAGTTCTTC	CASSMGDRVYNEQFF
-	TRBJ2-3	TRBV5-4	TRBD2	TGTGCCAGCAGCCCAATCCGAGGGACTAGCGGAGATACTAGCACAGATACGCAGTATTTT	CASSPIRGTSGDTSTDTQYF
-	TRBJ2-7	TRBV10-3	-	TGTGCCATCAGTGGGACAGCGAGCTCCTACGAGCAGTACTTC	CAISGTASSYEQYF
-	TRBJ2-5	TRBV2	TRBD1	TGTGCCAGCAGTGACTACCGGGACAGGAGCCAAGAGACCCAGTACTTC	CASSDYRDRSQETQYF
once	TRBJ2-3	TRBV5-1	-	TGCGCCAGCAACGGGGGATCCACAGATACGCAGTATTTT	CASNGGSTDTQYF
-	TRBJ1-1	TRBV19	TRBD1	TGTGCCAGTAGTAGACAGGGGGCGCGGGGGAACACTGAAGCTTTCTTT	CASSRQGARGNTEAFF
-	TRBJ1-1	TRBV5-6	TRBD1	TGTGCCAGCAGCCAAGACAGGGGGCGAGTCACTGAAGCTTTCTTT	CASSQDRGRVTEAFF
-	TRBJ1-4	TRBV5-1	-	TGCGCCAGCAGCTGGAAATCCACAGGGTCGAATACTAATGAAAAACTGTTTTTT	CASSWKSTGSNTNEKLFF
-	TRBJ1-5	TRBV15	-	TGTGCCACCAGCAGAGATTCGTGGAGAGTCTCCCGCAATCAGCCCCAGCATTTT	CATSRDSWRVSRNQPQHF
-	TRBJ2-3	TRBV2	-	TGTGCCAGCAGTGGTGGGAGGCGGGATACGCAGTATTTT	CASSGGRRDTQYF
-	TRBJ1-4	TRBV7-8	-	TGTGCCAGCAGCCTGGAGCGGATTTTGAATGAAAAACTGTTTTTT	CASSLERILNEKLFF
-	TRBJ1-1	TRBV19	TRBD1	TGTGCCAGTAGACACCGGGACAGGGTACCTGAAGCTTTCTTT	CASRHRDRVPEAFF
-	TRBJ2-5	TRBV9	-	TGTGCCAGCAGCGCCACGGACTCGGTCGGGGAGACCCAGTACTTC	CASSATDSVGETQYF
-	TRBJ1-4	TRBV9	-	TGTGCCAGCACCATAGGGCGGGGCGCAACTAATGAAAAACTGTTTTTT	CASTIGRGATNEKLFF
-	TRBJ1-6	TRBV6-6	TRBD1	TGTGCCAGCATTGAGCTCAGGGGGCATAATTCACCCCTCCACTTT	CASIELRGHNSPLHF
-	TRBJ2-7	TRBV19	-	TGTGCCAGTAGTATAGCTGAGCGGCCGACCTACGAGCAGTACTTC	CASSIAERPTYEQYF
-	TRBJ2-7	TRBV18	TRBD2	TGTGCCAGCTCACCGCTGGCGGGGGACTACGAGCAGTACTTC	CASSPLAGDYEQYF
-	TRBJ2-2	TRBV6-4	TRBD2	TGTGCCAGCAGTGACTCCGCTAGCGGGGGGGCTCGGACCGGGGAGCTGTTTTTT	CASSDSASGGARTGELFF
-	TRBJ2-7	TRBV4-3	TRBD1	TGCGCCAGCAGCCAAGTTGAAGGGGGCTTTTTCGAGCAGTACTTC	CASSQVEGGFFEQYF
-	TRBJ2-6	TRBV19	TRBD1	TGTGCCAGTAGTATTCTGGGACAGTTTACCTCCTCTGGGGCCAACGTCCTGACTTTC	CASSILGQFTSSGANVLTF
once	TRBJ1-2	TRBV7-9	-	TGTGCCAGCAGCAACGGAGACCTTAGGGGCTACACCTTC	CASSNGDLRGYTF
few	TRBJ2-7	TRBV30	TRBD2	TGTGCCTGGAGTGTTTTCTTTATCAGGGTAGCGGGGCCAAAGGGGGAGCAGTACTTC	CAWSVFFIRVAGPKGEQYF
few	TRBJ1-3	TRBV4-1	TRBD1	TGCGCCAGCAGCCTCAGGGGGGACTCTGGAAACACCATATATTTT	CASSLRGDSGNTIYF
-	TRBJ2-7	TRBV5-4	-	TGTGCCAGCAGCTTGCGGGAGACCTACGAGCAGTACTTC	CASSLRETYEQYF
-	TRBJ2-7	TRBV27	TRBD2	TGTGCCAGCTGGGCACCCGGGACTACTCCCTCCGAGCAGTACTTC	CASWAPGTTPSEQYF
once	TRBJ1-3	TRBV4-3	-	TGCGCCAGCAGCGACGGGGGGGCTGACACCATATATTTT	CASSDGGADTIYF
-	TRBJ2-4	TRBV11-2	-	TGTGCCAGCAGCTTAGCCGGGGACTCAAACATTCAGTACTTC	CASSLAGDSNIQYF
-	TRBJ1-2	TRBV10-1	-	TGCGCCAGTCTCCGTCCAGGACAGCCCTTC	CASLRPGQPF
-	TRBJ2-7	TRBV29-1	TRBD2	TGCAGCGTTGAAGACCCTGGGGGGGGAAACTACGAGCAGTACTTC	CSVEDPGGGNYEQYF
-	TRBJ2-3	TRBV7-2	TRBD2	TGTGCCAGCAGACTAGCGGGGGGCACAGATACGCAGTATTTT	CASRLAGGTDTQYF
-	TRBJ2-5	TRBV19	-	TGTGCCAGTAGTATAGCGGCGGCTCAAGAGACCCAGTACTTC	CASSIAAAQETQYF
-	TRBJ1-3	TRBV11-1	-	TGTGCCAGCAGCCCAGGGTTCTCTGGAAACACCATATATTTT	CASSPGFSGNTIYF
few	TRBJ2-7	TRBV6-5	-	TGTGCCAGCAGTTACTCTCTCGGGTCCGAGCAGTACTTC	CASSYSLGSEQYF
-	TRBJ1-5	TRBV7-2	-	TGTGCCAGCAGTTCCCGGCGGTATCAGCCCCAGCATTTT	CASSSRRYQPQHF
-	TRBJ2-1	TRBV9	-	TGTGCCAGCAGCGTAGAAGGCCGGACAGTTGAGCAGTTCTTC	CASSVEGRTVEQFF
few	TRBJ1-4	TRBV12-3/TRBV12-4	-	TGTGCCAGCAGTAACAGGGACGACGAAAAACTGTTTTTT	CASSNRDDEKLFF
few	TRBJ2-5	TRBV10-1	TRBD2	TGCGCCAGCACCCAACGACTAGCGGGGGGGATGAGAGAGACCCAGTACTTC	CASTQRLAGGMRETQYF
-	TRBJ1-5	TRBV6-2/TRBV6-3	TRBD1	TGTGCCAGCAGTCGGCAGGGGGGTCAGCCCCAGCATTTT	CASSRQGGQPQHF
-	TRBJ1-1	TRBV3-1/TRBV3-2	-	TGTGCCAGCAGCCAGGATTCCACAGGGATAACTGAAGCTTTCTTT	CASSQDSTGITEAFF